This entry is about one T cell receptor (beta chain). Its antigen is currently unknown. The data originate from a study of T cell repertoires in cytomegalovirus infection. Study in general: Use of recently identified HLA-C-restricted and well-studied HLA-B-restricted CMV epitopes was part of the study. CMV infection together with matching HLA type was indicated by public TCR beta signatures.

The study, taken as a whole, reports: Within the response measured ex vivo, HLA-C-restricted CMV-specific TCR beta clonotypes were dominant. Cumulative public TCR beta family frequency identified CMV carriers with the relevant HLA.

TCRdb re-called the reads with MiXCR, one entry per CDR3 protein. Here the sample spans about a million distinct CDR3 sequences, approximately 31% being singletons. This CDR3 contains 8 residues. Looked up from germline, CDR1 is SNHLY and CDR2 is FYNNEI. V was pared by 2 bases and J by 14 bases, with 1 base between. The TCR sequence derives from a human donor in good health (CMV status not recorded). Some clones in this sample may be carry-over from other donors' samples. Sequencing used cultured CD8+ T cells from PBMCs, obtained from culture after CMV antigen stimulation. The rearrangement uses TRBV2 and TRBJ2-1; unclear D gene. This CDR3 reads CASSEKFF. The CDR3 nucleotides read TGTGCCAGCAGTGAAAAGTTCTTC.